A single sample gave rise to the 3 T cell receptor beta chains below, sequenced in a study of beta chain features in type 1 diabetes. Reverse transcription of all isolated RNA meant that expressed TCRB transcripts were sequenced. Here immunoSEQ multiplex PCR was the method, and the copy in TCRdb shows in-frame clones only, minus some. The data hold around 400,000 clones, with about 15% observed a single time. The material sequenced was naive CD4+ T cells from blood. Every receptor here comes from a woman under 30 in good health.

The V call is TRBV30, the J call TRBJ2-6; no reliable D call. V was shortened by 7 bases and J by 0 bases, with 7 bases between the two germline ends. The CDR3 has 13 amino acids. The germline gives CDR1 GTSNPN, CDR2 SVGIG (reference sequence). The CDR3 is CALEVSGANVLTF. Here the CDR3 DNA reads TGTGCCTTAGAGGTCTCTGGGGCCAACGTCCTGACTTTC. Using reference TRBV30 and TRBJ2-6 for the parts outside the CDR3, the full variable domain is SQTIHQWPATLVQPVGSPLSLECTVEGTSNPNLYWYRQAAGRGLQLLFYSVGIGQISSEVPQNLSASRPQDRQFILSSKKLLLSDSGFYLCALEVSGANVLTFGAGSRLTVL.

The chain couples TRBV28 to TRBJ1-2; no clear D gene. Trimming took off 3 bases at V and 8 bases at J, with 22 bases between the two ends. The CDR3 covers 16 residues. Germline-derived CDR1 and CDR2 are MDHEN and SYDVKM. Written as DNA, the CDR3 is TGTGCCAGCAGTTTTCTGGATCGTCAACCGATACTAGGCTACACCTTC. Encoded protein: CASSFLDRQPILGYTF.

A few counts support this clone. The chain combines TRBV20-1 with TRBJ2-1, with TRBD1 matching 7 bases. The germline V gene has CDR1 DFQATT and CDR2 SNEGSKA (reference sequence). The CDR3 totals 11 residues. J lost 12 bases, V lost 5 bases, and 7 bases had no gene match. The CDR3 sequence: CSASPGQRQFF. CDR3 DNA: TGCAGTGCTTCTCCGGGACAGAGGCAGTTCTTC.